Listed below are T cell receptor beta chains from one sample, sequenced in a study of beta chain features in type 1 diabetes. The protocol was immunoSEQ multiplex PCR, while the TCRdb copy is restricted to in-frame clones and leaves out a portion. The repertoire holds over 65,000 clones, with 25% to 35% as singletons. The specimen was stem cell memory CD4+ T cells from blood. These receptors all stem from a woman between 18 and 29 years old in good health. Both conserved end residues are part of each CDR3.

j_call v_call cdr3_aa
TRBJ1-2 TRBV10-2 CASSAPDQGHYGYTF
TRBJ2-2 TRBV5-1 CASSTDSRGYTRELFF
TRBJ2-7 TRBV30 CAWSQGHEQYF
TRBJ2-1 TRBV6-6 CASSYQGTGTNEQFF
TRBJ1-2 TRBV5-1 CASSLVSLHSFQGGYTF
TRBJ1-6 TRBV5-4 CASSLIQGGNSPLHF
TRBJ1-2 TRBV18 CASSPRARQGANYGYTF
TRBJ2-5 TRBV4-1 CASSQDTDRGSETQYF
TRBJ1-6 TRBV7-2 CASSLKGEGSSPLHF
TRBJ2-1 TRBV30 CAWSVGGANEQFF
TRBJ2-7 TRBV5-6 CASSPRQGWTYEQYF
TRBJ1-6 TRBV7-2 CASSFGGYYNSPLHF
TRBJ2-1 TRBV7-9 CASSLPPNVNEQFF
TRBJ1-1 TRBV5-6 CASSWAGGDTEAFF
TRBJ2-2 TRBV5-1 CASSPQGSNTGELFF
TRBJ1-1 TRBV2 CASSVGGNTEAFF
TRBJ2-5 TRBV6-5 CASSEQGKTQYF
TRBJ1-2 TRBV6-6 CASRRTSGLSNYGYTF
TRBJ2-7 TRBV6-6 CASSLKGASYEQYF
TRBJ1-2 TRBV10-3 CAISRRQGHYGYTF
TRBJ1-2 TRBV11-1 CASSRPGTGDYGYTF
TRBJ1-5 TRBV7-2 CASSSGTANQPQHF
TRBJ2-1 TRBV5-1 CASSLAGILAGNEQFF
TRBJ2-7 TRBV2 CASSPTWDSSNYEQYF
TRBJ2-7 TRBV27 CASRPRGSGSHSYEQYF
TRBJ1-6 TRBV2 CASSAFEGSPLHF
TRBJ2-7 TRBV15 CATSRDKAVSYEQYF
TRBJ2-3 TRBV19 CASCSTDTQYF
TRBJ2-5 TRBV2 CASSAGTGVDETQYF
TRBJ2-7 TRBV18 CASSPVQGGEQYF
TRBJ2-5 TRBV5-1 CASSRSGGTVQETQYF
TRBJ1-5 TRBV27 CASRSGYSNQPQHF
TRBJ2-1 TRBV7-8 CASSTTGGFYNEQFF
TRBJ1-3 TRBV5-1 CASSPWMGQGIGSGNTIYF
TRBJ2-5 TRBV6-5 CASRTLAEQETQYF
TRBJ1-1 TRBV9 CASSVGTGTFMNTEAFF
TRBJ2-2 TRBV5-6 CASSSTGGLYTGELFF
TRBJ1-2 TRBV12-5 CASGLVAGEGGYTF
TRBJ2-7 TRBV9 CASSVATSGPYEQYF
TRBJ2-1 TRBV2 CASRVAGGLSSYNEQFF
TRBJ2-1 TRBV27 CASRDRLVARNEQFF
TRBJ2-7 TRBV5-1 CASSSGGAGGYEQYF
TRBJ1-2 TRBV5-1 CASSFPEESYTF
TRBJ1-6 TRBV5-1 CASSPGQDRSPLHF
TRBJ2-3 TRBV2 CASLPNRVTDTQYF
TRBJ1-1 TRBV14 CASSQALYTEAFF
TRBJ1-5 TRBV7-2 CASSPRLAQPQHF
TRBJ2-5 TRBV6-1 CASSPRGRETQYF
TRBJ2-1 TRBV28 CASRGASGRSSYNEQFF
TRBJ1-1 TRBV5-6 CASSLGQDFWVTEAFF
TRBJ2-5 TRBV21-1 CASSKGGLAGQFQETQYF
TRBJ1-1 TRBV6-6 CASSYSRGQSTEAFF
TRBJ1-1 TRBV7-8 CAIREAFF
TRBJ2-3 TRBV25-1 CASSEIAGGREDTQYF